This T cell receptor (beta chain) was recovered during a study of coeliac disease. For the study at large: Coeliac patients had active, refractory type I, or gluten-free-diet-controlled disease. Broader study findings: Of coeliac lamina propria samples, about 50% of the 18 held published gliadin-specific TRB sequences, versus 1 of 6 controls. Most TRB amino acid sequences occurred in only one sample. Lamina propria and intraepithelial cell fractions may contain each other's cells.

Worth noting for this clone: Its specificity is unknown.

Profiling relied on immunoSEQ multiplex PCR, and the TCRdb table lists in-frame clones only, not all of them. The sample records approximately 7,000 clones, roughly 70% being singletons. The CDR3 is 16 residues long. Germline V gene sequence: CDR1 MNHNS, CDR2 SASEGT. Losses at the gene ends were 1 base for V and 11 bases for J; bases not matched to a gene: 13. The receptor was isolated from a middle-aged man with active celiac disease. V usage is TRBV6-1 and J usage is TRBJ1-5, with TRBD1 matching 8 bases. Sequenced input: lamina propria lymphocytes from the gut. The CDR3 reads CASSEGGTGKRMAQHF. DNA for the CDR3: TGTGCCAGCAGTGAAGGGGGGACAGGTAAAAGGATGGCCCAGCATTTT.